This record concerns one TCR beta chain sequence. Its antigen is currently unknown. The data belong to a study of T-cell memory formation after mild COVID-19. TCRdb re-called the 5' RACE reads through MiXCR, storing one row per CDR3 protein. Among tens of thousands of distinct CDR3 sequences, 20% to 25% were seen once, and the ten largest hold roughly 39%. The CDR3 loop spans 18 amino acids. The germline CDR1 and CDR2 sequences are MGHRA and YSYEKL. Between the trimmed V and J ends, which lost 4 bases and 6 bases, there was a span of 24 bases. Findings and caveats of the study: Researchers found some responding clones in pre-infection memory, a sign that cross-reactive memory joined.

This TCR came from a man younger than 30 who had mild COVID-19 (a few samples of this study predate the infection). Cell type and time point are not known. This chain links TRBV4-1 with TRBJ1-4, with D tentatively TRBD1 (6 bases). The specimen was PBMCs or a T cell subset sorted from them (not recorded which). CDR3 protein: CASSLSTPRQARDEKLFF. The CDR3 DNA follows: TGCGCCAGCAGCCTCTCAACTCCGCGACAGGCTAGGGATGAAAAACTGTTTTTT.